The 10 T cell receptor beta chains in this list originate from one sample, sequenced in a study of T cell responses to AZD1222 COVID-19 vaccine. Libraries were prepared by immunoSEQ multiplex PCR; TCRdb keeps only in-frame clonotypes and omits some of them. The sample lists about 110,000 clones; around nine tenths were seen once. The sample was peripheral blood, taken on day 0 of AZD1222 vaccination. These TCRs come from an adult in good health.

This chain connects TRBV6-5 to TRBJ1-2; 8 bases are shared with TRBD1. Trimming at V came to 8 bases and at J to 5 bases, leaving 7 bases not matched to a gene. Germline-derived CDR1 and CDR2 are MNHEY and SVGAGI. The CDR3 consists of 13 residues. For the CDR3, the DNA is TGTGCCAGCTCCTGGGACAGGCTATATGGCTACACCTTC. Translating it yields CASSWDRLYGYTF.

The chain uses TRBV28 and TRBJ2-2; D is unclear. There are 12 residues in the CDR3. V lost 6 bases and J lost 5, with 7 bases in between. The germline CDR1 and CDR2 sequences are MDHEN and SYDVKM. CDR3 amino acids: CASRRTTGELFF. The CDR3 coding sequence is TGTGCCAGCAGGCGGACGACCGGGGAGCTGTTTTTT.

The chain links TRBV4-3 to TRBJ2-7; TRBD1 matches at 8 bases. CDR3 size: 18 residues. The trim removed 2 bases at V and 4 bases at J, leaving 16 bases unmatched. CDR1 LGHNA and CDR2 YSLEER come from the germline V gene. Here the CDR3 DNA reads TGCGCCAGCAGCCAACAAGGTCGAGGGGGACAGGCCCCTTACGAGCAGTACTTC. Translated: CASSQQGRGGQAPYEQYF.

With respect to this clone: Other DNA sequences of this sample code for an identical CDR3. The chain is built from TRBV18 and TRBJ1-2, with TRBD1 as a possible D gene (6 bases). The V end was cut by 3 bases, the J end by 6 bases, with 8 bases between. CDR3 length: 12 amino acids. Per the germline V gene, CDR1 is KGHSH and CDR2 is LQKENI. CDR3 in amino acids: CASSPDRNGYTF. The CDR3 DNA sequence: TGTGCCAGCTCACCCGACAGGAATGGCTACACCTTC.

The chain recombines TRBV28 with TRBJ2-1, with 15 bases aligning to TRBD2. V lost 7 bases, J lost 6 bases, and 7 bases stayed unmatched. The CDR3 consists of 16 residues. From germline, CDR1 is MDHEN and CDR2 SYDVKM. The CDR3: CASIMGTSGRLNEQFF. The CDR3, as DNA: TGTGCCAGCATCATGGGGACTAGCGGGAGGCTCAATGAGCAGTTCTTC.

The CDR3, as DNA: TGTGCCAGCTCACTGACAGAAAGCAATCAGCCCCAGCATTTT. Protein: CASSLTESNQPQHF. The chain uses TRBV18 and TRBJ1-5; D is perhaps TRBD1 (5 bases). Germline V CDR1 and CDR2: KGHSH, LQKENI. The CDR3 length is 14 residues. Trimming stripped 4 bases from V and 1 base from J, with 8 bases between.

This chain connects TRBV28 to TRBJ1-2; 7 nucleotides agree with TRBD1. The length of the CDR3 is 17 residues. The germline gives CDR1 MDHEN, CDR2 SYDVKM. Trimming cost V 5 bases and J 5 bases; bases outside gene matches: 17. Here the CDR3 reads CASSTDRTGGTLYGYTF. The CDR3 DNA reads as TGTGCCAGCAGTACAGACAGGACAGGAGGAACGTTATATGGCTACACCTTC.

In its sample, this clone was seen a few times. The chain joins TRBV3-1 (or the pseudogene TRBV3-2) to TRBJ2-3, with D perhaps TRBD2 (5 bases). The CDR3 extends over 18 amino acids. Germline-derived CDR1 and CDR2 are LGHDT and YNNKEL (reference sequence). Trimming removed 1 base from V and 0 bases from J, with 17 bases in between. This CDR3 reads CASSQATGGYSSTDTQYF. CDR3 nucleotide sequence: TGTGCCAGCAGCCAAGCGACTGGCGGGTACTCTAGCACAGATACGCAGTATTTT.

CDR3 sequence: CASRPRGLADTQYF. The CDR3 nucleotides read TGTGCCAGCAGACCCAGGGGGCTGGCAGATACGCAGTATTTT. The chain recombines TRBV28 with TRBJ2-3; 8 bases align to TRBD1. CDR1 is MDHEN and CDR2 is SYDVKM in the germline V gene. Trimming removed 6 bases from V and 4 bases from J; junction bases left unmatched: 6. The CDR3 sequence is 14 residues long.

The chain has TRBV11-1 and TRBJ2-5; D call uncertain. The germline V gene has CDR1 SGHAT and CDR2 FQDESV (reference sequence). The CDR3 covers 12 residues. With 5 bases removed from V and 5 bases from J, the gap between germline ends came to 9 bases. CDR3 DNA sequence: TGTGCCAGCAGCAAAGGCATGGAGACCCAGTACTTC. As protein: CASSKGMETQYF.